Below, 24 T cell receptor beta chains from the same sample are listed, as sequenced in a study of blood T cells in healthy people across ages. PCR was performed a second time for roughly 7 to 12 cycles using a sample-barcoded 5' primer and a J-beta primer mix. TCRdb ran MiXCR on the 5' RACE reads and lists one entry per CDR3 protein. The sample shows around 800,000 distinct CDR3 sequences, 40% to 50% of them seen only once. Material: blood. The receptors come from a man in his sixties in good health.

This rearrangement joins TRBV7-2 to TRBJ2-4; TRBD1 is a possible D gene (6 bases). This CDR3 is built from 15 residues. V lost 5 bases to trimming and J lost 0 bases, with 11 bases between them. Germline V lookup: CDR1 SGHTA, CDR2 FQGNSA. Here the CDR3 DNA reads TGTGCCAGCAGCAGGACAGTTCCAGCCAAAAACATTCAGTACTTC. This gives the protein CASSRTVPAKNIQYF.

The chain couples TRBV10-3 to TRBJ1-4; D is uncertain. Germline loops: CDR1 ENHRY, CDR2 SYGVKD. Deletions cut 3 bases from V and 6 bases from J, with 8 bases between. The CDR3 sequence is 13 residues long. The CDR3 bases are TGTGCCATCAGTGAAGAGGAGTATGAAAAACTGTTTTTT. Translation gives CAISEEEYEKLFF.

This chain joins TRBV5-1 and TRBJ1-2; D may be TRBD1 (6 bases). The CDR3 contains 14 residues. CDR1 and CDR2 (germline): SGHRS, YFSETQ. Trimming took off 1 base at V and 3 bases at J, with 10 bases between the two ends. CDR3 in DNA: TGCGCCAGCAGCTTGACGGCAGGGGACTATGGCTACACCTTC. This sequence encodes CASSLTAGDYGYTF.

The sample holds a few counts of this clonotype. This chain connects TRBV7-8 to TRBJ2-7; D might be TRBD1 (5 bases). CDR3 size: 14 residues. Germline loops: CDR1 SGHVS, CDR2 FQNEAQ. V dropped 5 bases and J dropped 2 bases, with 13 bases sitting between them. The chain's CDR3 is CASSRLQGPYEQYF. CDR3 in DNA: TGTGCCAGCAGCAGATTGCAGGGTCCCTACGAGCAGTACTTC.

V and J are TRBV24-1 and TRBJ2-1, with D hard to call. V dropped 0 bases and J dropped 5 bases, with 7 bases sitting between them. From germline, CDR1 is KGHDR and CDR2 SFDVKD. The CDR3 is made up of 14 amino acids. The CDR3 sequence is CATSDLRLNNEQFF. The CDR3 DNA sequence: TGTGCCACCAGTGATTTGAGGCTAAACAATGAGCAGTTCTTC.

V and J are TRBV12-3 or TRBV12-4 and TRBJ2-7; 11 nucleotides line up with TRBD2. V shed 6 bases, J shed 9 bases, and the junction held 13 bases outside the gene matches. The CDR3 spans 15 residues. CDR3 sequence: CASRKGTSGWKAQYF. CDR3 DNA: TGTGCCAGCAGAAAAGGGACTAGCGGTTGGAAAGCGCAGTACTTC.

In this sample, this clonotype turned up a few times. The chain has TRBV6-2 or TRBV6-3 and TRBJ2-4, with D maybe TRBD1 (6 bases). The CDR3 covers 14 residues. The V and J ends lost 6 bases and 0 bases respectively, with 9 bases between them. Germline loops: CDR1 MNHEY, CDR2 SVGEGT. CDR3 nucleotides: TGTGCCAGCAGATTACAGGGAGCCAAAAACATTCAGTACTTC. Its protein product is CASRLQGAKNIQYF.

This chain joins TRBV5-6 and TRBJ2-7, with D tentatively TRBD2 (5 bases). The J call may be faulty, since TRBJ2-5 better matches the DNA end. Germline lookup yields CDR1 SGHDT and CDR2 YYEEEE. There are 13 residues in the CDR3. This CDR3 reads CASGISALETQYF. The CDR3 region has the DNA TGTGCCAGCGGTATTAGCGCTCTGGAGACCCAGTACTTC.

The rearrangement joins TRBV6-5 to TRBJ2-7; 8 positions match TRBD1. Germline assignment: CDR1 MNHEY and CDR2 SVGAGI. The J segment lost 2 bases and the V segment lost 5 bases, leaving 8 bases of the junction unmatched. The CDR3 sequence is 15 residues long. CDR3 sequence: CASSPDRGGPYEQYF. The CDR3 coding sequence is TGTGCCAGCAGTCCTGACAGGGGAGGCCCCTACGAGCAGTACTTC.

This clonotype was counted only a few times. This rearrangement joins TRBV6-1 to TRBJ2-1; TRBD2 aligns across 16 bases. This CDR3 has 20 amino acids. Germline V gives CDR1 MNHNS, CDR2 SASEGT. V trimming: 1 base; J trimming: 1 base; junction bases outside the gene matches: 7. DNA for the CDR3: TGTGCCAGCAGTGAAGAAGGGGAGGGACTAGCGGGGGGGTCCTACAATGAGCAGTTCTTC. Its translation: CASSEEGEGLAGGSYNEQFF.

V and J are TRBV20-1 and TRBJ2-3; 9 bases are shared with TRBD2. With V trimmed by 2 bases and J by 0 bases, 3 bases remained unmatched. This CDR3 is built from 15 residues. From germline, CDR1 is DFQATT and CDR2 SNEGSKA (reference sequence). CDR3 DNA sequence: TGCAGTGCTAGAAGGACTAGCGTAAGCACAGATACGCAGTATTTT. Translated: CSARRTSVSTDTQYF.

The chain employs TRBV29-1 and TRBJ2-7; the D gene is possibly TRBD1 (5 bases). Germline V lookup: CDR1 SQVTM, CDR2 ANQGSEA. The V and J ends lost 4 bases and 0 bases respectively, with 10 bases between them. The CDR3 spans 13 residues. The DNA of the CDR3 is TGCAGCGTTGTTGTTGACAGCTCCTACGAGCAGTACTTC. This codes for CSVVVDSSYEQYF.

The V gene is TRBV7-9, the J gene TRBJ2-5, with TRBD1 matching 8 bases. Unmatched junction bases numbered 8, after V lost 6 bases and J lost 5 bases. The CDR3 spans 14 residues. Germline V gene lookup returns CDR1 SEHNR and CDR2 FQNEAQ (reference sequence). CDR3 residues: CASRSGQAGETQYF. In DNA form, the CDR3 reads TGTGCCAGCAGGTCGGGACAGGCGGGGGAGACCCAGTACTTC.

The chain combines TRBV29-1 with TRBJ2-3; 7 bases match TRBD2. The J segment lost 2 bases and the V segment lost 4 bases, leaving 9 bases of the junction unmatched. This CDR3 region has 15 residues. Germline lookup yields CDR1 SQVTM and CDR2 ANQGSEA. The CDR3 DNA sequence: TGCAGCGTTGTTGCTGCGGGGGTCATCACAGATACGCAGTATTTT. Its translation is CSVVAAGVITDTQYF.

This chain connects TRBV11-2 to TRBJ2-7; D is uncertain. Gene TRBJ2-5 matches the end of the DNA better, so the J call may be wrong. The CDR3 is 13 amino acids. In germline, CDR1 is SGHAT, CDR2 FQNNGV. The DNA for the CDR3 is TGTGCCAGCAGCCCTCGTTGGGATGAGACCCAGTACTTC. It codes for CASSPRWDETQYF.

This clonotype was detected a few times. V is TRBV4-3 and J is TRBJ1-5, with a tentative D call TRBD1 (6 bases). This CDR3 is 15 amino acids long. CDR1 and CDR2 from the germline V gene are LGHNA and YSLEER. With 3 bases removed from V and 12 bases from J, the gap between germline ends came to 21 bases. The CDR3 reads CASSQEVTAQGIQHF. Here the CDR3 DNA reads TGCGCCAGCAGCCAGGAGGTGACAGCTCAGGGGATCCAGCATTTT.

Details on this clonotype: One end of the junction is discordant with germline, which a read error may explain. The chain employs TRBV5-1 and TRBJ1-5; TRBD1 matches 9 bases. The germline V gene has CDR1 SGHRS and CDR2 YFSETQ. The CDR3 runs to 15 residues. The CDR3: CAGSFGQGSNQPQHF. CDR3 nucleotide sequence: TGCGCCGGCAGCTTTGGACAGGGGAGTAATCAGCCCCAGCATTTT.

This sequence joins TRBV5-1 and TRBJ2-3; a possible D gene is TRBD1 (5 bases). V lost 2 bases to trimming and J lost 3 bases, with 13 bases between them. This CDR3 is 15 amino acids long. CDR1 and CDR2 from the germline V gene are SGHRS and YFSETQ. In DNA form, the CDR3 reads TGCGCCAGCAGCTTCGGCAGGGTAGAAACAGATACGCAGTATTTT. Amino acids: CASSFGRVETDTQYF.

This clonotype was seen a few times. The rearrangement uses TRBV6-1 and TRBJ2-5, with unresolved D. V lost 8 bases and J 1 base, leaving 11 bases between the germline ends. Germline lookup yields CDR1 MNHNS and CDR2 SASEGT. The CDR3 consists of 13 residues. CDR3 amino acids: CASEALVQETQYF. The CDR3 nucleotides are TGTGCCAGCGAAGCACTCGTCCAAGAGACCCAGTACTTC.

This clonotype was detected only a few times. The chain couples TRBV20-1 to TRBJ2-5; the D gene could be TRBD1 or TRBD2 (6 bases each). Germline V gene sequence: CDR1 DFQATT, CDR2 SNEGSKA (reference sequence). The CDR3 runs 16 residues. Trimming cost V 6 bases and J 2 bases, with 22 bases left between them. The DNA for the CDR3 is TGCAGTGCCCATGGGGGGCTCCAAAACTCTCAAGAGACCCAGTACTTC. It specifies CSAHGGLQNSQETQYF.

This clonotype has at least ten counts. The chain combines TRBV18 with TRBJ2-7; TRBD2 is a possible D gene (5 bases). V was cut by 8 bases and J by 7 bases, with 12 bases left in between. The CDR3 loop spans 11 amino acids. Per germline, CDR1 KGHSH and CDR2 LQKENI. The CDR3 loop reads CASSPGGEQYF. The CDR3 region has the DNA TGTGCCAGCAGTCCGGGCGGGGAGCAGTACTTC.

The DNA for the CDR3 is TGTGCCAGCAGCGAAGCGGGGGGGTCCCACAATGAGCAGTTCTTC. It translates to CASSEAGGSHNEQFF. The chain links TRBV3-1 to TRBJ2-1, with 10 bases that match TRBD2. CDR3 length equals 15 residues. Trimming took 5 bases from V and 5 from J; bases not matched to a gene: 6. Germline assignment: CDR1 LGHDT and CDR2 YNNKEL (reference sequence).

The genes are TRBV18 and TRBJ2-1; 8 bases fit TRBD1. The CDR3 runs 14 residues. The germline V gene has CDR1 KGHSH and CDR2 LQKENI. V was clipped by 3 bases and J by 7 bases; unmatched bases: 5. Written as DNA, the CDR3 is TGTGCCAGCTCACCCCAGGGGGCTGGAAATGAGCAGTTCTTC. Protein product: CASSPQGAGNEQFF. Variable domain in full (rest from reference TRBV18 and TRBJ2-1): NAGVMQNPRHLVRRRGQEARLRCSPMKGHSHVYWYRQLPEEGLKFMVYLQKENIIDESGMPKERFSAEFPKEGPSILRIQQVVRGDSAAYFCASSPQGAGNEQFFGPGTRLTVL.

The rearrangement joins TRBV5-1 to TRBJ2-7; D is undetermined. Trimming pared 0 bases from V and 2 bases from J, leaving 6 bases between. The CDR3 is made up of 13 amino acids. In germline, CDR1 is SGHRS, CDR2 YFSETQ. The CDR3 sequence is CASSLGSPYEQYF. CDR3 sequence (DNA): TGCGCCAGCAGCTTGGGCTCACCCTACGAGCAGTACTTC.